These 21 T cell receptor beta chains were sequenced from one sample in a study of cytomegalovirus exposure and HLA in healthy donors. The table came from immunoSEQ multiplex PCR; TCRdb's copy has only in-frame clones and leaves some out. The sample contains around 300,000 clones, 88% of which appear only once. Specimen: PBMCs. The receptors derive from a woman aged 18-30 years in good health and CMV-seronegative.

V and J are TRBV27 and TRBJ2-3; 14 nucleotides align to TRBD2. This CDR3 contains 17 residues. Unmatched junction bases numbered 10, after V lost 7 bases and J lost 4 bases. The germline gives CDR1 MNHEY, CDR2 SMNVEV (reference sequence). CDR3 in amino acids: CASTLRLAGGVADTQYF. CDR3 DNA: TGTGCCAGCACTCTTCGACTAGCGGGAGGGGTAGCAGATACGCAGTATTTT.

The CDR3 sequence: CASSLVLGVNTGELFF. CDR3 nucleotides: TGTGCCAGCAGCTTAGTGCTAGGGGTCAACACCGGGGAGCTGTTTTTT. The V call is TRBV7-9, the J call TRBJ2-2; D may be TRBD1 (5 bases). The length of the CDR3 is 16 residues. V dropped 1 base and J dropped 2 bases, with 11 bases sitting between them. Germline CDR1 and CDR2: SEHNR and FQNEAQ (reference sequence).

The chain links TRBV7-3 to TRBJ2-5, with D maybe TRBD1 (7 bases). Germline V gene lookup returns CDR1 SGHTA and CDR2 FQGTGA. This CDR3 is 14 amino acids long. V was trimmed by 5 bases and J by 5 bases, leaving 15 bases between them. Here the CDR3 reads CASSKEGADETQYF. CDR3 coding DNA: TGTGCCAGCAGCAAGGAGGGGGCCGATGAGACCCAGTACTTC. Combining the CDR3 with reference TRBV7-3 and TRBJ2-5 gives the whole variable domain GAGVSQTPSNKVTEKGKYVELRCDPISGHTALYWYRQSLGQGPEFLIYFQGTGAADDSGLPNDRFFAVRPEGSVSTLKIQRTERGDSAVYLCASSKEGADETQYFGPGTRLLVL.

The chain joins TRBV30 to TRBJ1-2, with 8 bases identical to TRBD1. CDR1 is GTSNPN, CDR2 SVGIG, per germline (reference sequence). This CDR3 is built from 13 residues. The trim removed 0 bases at V and 14 bases at J, leaving 11 bases unmatched. This chain's CDR3 is CAWSVRQGAGKTF. The CDR3 DNA reads as TGTGCCTGGAGTGTACGGCAGGGGGCTGGGAAAACCTTC.

The rearrangement joins TRBV28 to TRBJ2-7; no reliable D call. Germline assignment: CDR1 MDHEN and CDR2 SYDVKM. Trimming shortened V by 7 bases and J by 10 bases, and 23 bases separated the two germline ends. The CDR3 sequence is 14 residues long. The CDR3 bases are TGTGCCAGCACCCCACCGGGTCGGGTACCGGAACAGTACTTC. Amino acids: CASTPPGRVPEQYF. Supplemented by reference TRBV28 and TRBJ2-7, the full variable domain reads DVKVTQSSRYLVKRTGEKVFLECVQDMDHENMFWYRQDPGLGLRLIYFSYDVKMKEKGDIPEGYSVSREKKERFSLILESASTNQTSMYLCASTPPGRVPEQYFGPGTRLTVT.

On this clone itself: Distinct nucleotide sequences in the sample also encode this CDR3. The rearrangement links TRBV18 to TRBJ1-5, with 7 bases fitting TRBD1. CDR1 and CDR2 from the germline V gene are KGHSH and LQKENI. The CDR3 spans 14 residues. Trimming at V came to 2 bases and at J to 7 bases, leaving 5 bases not matched to a gene. The CDR3 coding sequence is TGTGCCAGCTCACCAACAGGGGTGGGACAGCCCCAGCATTTT. Amino acids: CASSPTGVGQPQHF.

The chain combines TRBV28 with TRBJ1-6, with D perhaps TRBD1 (6 bases). The germline V gene encodes CDR1 MDHEN and CDR2 SYDVKM. V lost 2 bases to trimming and J lost 9 bases, with 11 bases between them. The CDR3 contains 14 residues. CDR3 in amino acids: CASSLTGWGSPLHF. As DNA, the CDR3 is TGTGCCAGCAGTTTAACAGGGTGGGGTTCACCCCTCCACTTT. The complete variable domain, with remaining parts taken from reference TRBV28 and TRBJ1-6, reads DVKVTQSSRYLVKRTGEKVFLECVQDMDHENMFWYRQDPGLGLRLIYFSYDVKMKEKGDIPEGYSVSREKKERFSLILESASTNQTSMYLCASSLTGWGSPLHFGNGTRLTVT.

V and J are TRBV11-2 and TRBJ1-1; the D is unclear. The V gene's germline CDR1 is SGHAT and CDR2 FQNNGV. The V end was cut by 2 bases, the J end by 2 bases, with 12 bases between. The CDR3 runs 15 residues. The CDR3 nucleotides read TGTGCCAGCAGCTTAACGCCGACGGGTAACACTGAAGCTTTCTTT. Its protein is CASSLTPTGNTEAFF.

The chain uses TRBV4-1 and TRBJ1-3; D perhaps matches TRBD1 (5 bases). V lost 0 bases and J lost 2, with 8 bases in between. The CDR3 is 15 residues long. CDR1 and CDR2 from the germline V gene are MGHRA and YSYEKL. CDR3 residues: CASSQDTGAGNTIYF. In nucleotides, the CDR3 is TGCGCCAGCAGCCAAGATACGGGGGCTGGAAACACCATATATTTT.

J is TRBJ2-5 and V is TRBV25-1; D is possibly TRBD2 (6 bases). This CDR3 spans 14 amino acids. Per germline, CDR1 MGHDK and CDR2 SYGVNS. Deletions cut 3 bases from V and 0 bases from J, with 8 bases between. The CDR3 loop reads CASSDRGYQETQYF. In nucleotides, the CDR3 is TGTGCCAGCAGTGACCGGGGGTACCAAGAGACCCAGTACTTC. Filled out from reference TRBV25-1 and TRBJ2-5, the complete variable domain reads EADIYQTPRYLVIGTGKKITLECSQTMGHDKMYWYQQDPGMELHLIHYSYGVNSTEKGDLSSESTVSRIRTEHFPLTLESARPSHTSQYLCASSDRGYQETQYFGPGTRLLVL.

This clone showed up just once. This rearrangement joins TRBV4-1 to TRBJ2-2, with 7 bases identical to TRBD1. Per germline, CDR1 MGHRA and CDR2 YSYEKL. Trimming cost V 5 bases and J 0 bases; bases outside gene matches: 6. The CDR3 is 16 amino acids. The CDR3 here is CASSSLQGTNTGELFF. The CDR3 nucleotides are TGCGCCAGCAGCTCGCTACAGGGGACGAACACCGGGGAGCTGTTTTTT.

This clone was seen a few times. The chain is built from TRBV28 and TRBJ1-5, with D unresolved. This CDR3 comprises 11 residues. The ends were cut back, 5 bases at V and 3 bases at J, with 2 bases in the middle. Germline V lookup: CDR1 MDHEN, CDR2 SYDVKM. CDR3 sequence reads: CASSLNQPQHF. The CDR3, as DNA: TGTGCCAGCAGTCTCAATCAGCCCCAGCATTTT.

The chain couples TRBV19 to TRBJ1-1; 8 nucleotides agree with TRBD1. CDR3 length: 14 residues. J lost 1 base, V lost 6 bases, and 4 bases had no gene match. The germline CDR1 and CDR2 sequences are LNHDA and SQIVND (reference sequence). In nucleotides, the CDR3 is TGTGCCAGTAGAACCGGGACAGGGAACACTGAAGCTTTCTTT. Residues: CASRTGTGNTEAFF.

The chain couples TRBV5-1 to TRBJ2-1; D remains ambiguous. CDR1 SGHRS and CDR2 YFSETQ come from the germline V gene. The ends were cut back, 0 bases at V and 7 bases at J, with 8 bases in the middle. This CDR3 is 13 amino acids long. The CDR3 region has the DNA TGCGCCAGCAGCTTGGGGGCCCTAAATGAGCAGTTCTTC. Protein product: CASSLGALNEQFF.

CDR3 sequence reads: CAMGLAGGLSTGELFF. CDR3 bases: TGTGCCATGGGACTAGCGGGAGGGCTGAGCACCGGGGAGCTGTTTTTT. V gene TRBV6-6 combines with J gene TRBJ2-2, with TRBD2 matching over 16 bases. The germline gives CDR1 MNHNY, CDR2 SVGAGI (reference sequence). Trimming at V came to 10 bases and at J to 4 bases, leaving 6 bases not matched to a gene. The CDR3 totals 16 residues.

The CDR3 DNA reads as TGTGCCAGCAGTTGGGACAGTCTGACTAATGAAAAACTGTTTTTT. This sequence encodes CASSWDSLTNEKLFF. The rearrangement uses TRBV28 and TRBJ1-4, with TRBD1 identical over 7 bases. From germline, CDR1 is MDHEN and CDR2 SYDVKM. The junction had 4 bases not matched to a gene; V was cut back by 4 bases and J by 2 bases. The length of the CDR3 is 15 residues.

The rearrangement links TRBV10-3 to TRBJ2-2; 9 nucleotides agree with TRBD1. The germline gives CDR1 ENHRY, CDR2 SYGVKD. V dropped 7 bases and J dropped 9; count of bases not matched to a gene: 12. This CDR3 is 15 amino acids long. Written as DNA, the CDR3 is TGTGCCATCATGCCGGGACAGGGTCGAGGGAGGGAGCTGTTTTTT. It specifies CAIMPGQGRGRELFF.

V gene TRBV9 combines with J gene TRBJ2-7; D gene ambiguous. The germline V and J ends were trimmed by 5 bases and 3 bases, with 15 bases remaining between them. The CDR3 is 14 amino acids. The germline V gene encodes CDR1 SGDLS and CDR2 YYNGEE. The CDR3 DNA reads TGTGCCAGCAGTTCTCAGGAAAATTACTACGAGCAGTACTTC. Translation: CASSSQENYYEQYF.

The chain joins TRBV5-6 to TRBJ2-7, with D perhaps matching TRBD1 (7 bases). V was trimmed by 4 bases and J by 2 bases, leaving 16 bases between them. This CDR3 is 15 amino acids long. Germline loops: CDR1 SGHDT, CDR2 YYEEEE. The CDR3 here is CASSDGGGVAYEQYF. The CDR3 DNA sequence: TGTGCCAGCAGCGACGGAGGGGGCGTCGCCTACGAGCAGTACTTC.

There are a few counts of this clone. This chain connects TRBV6-4 to TRBJ2-1; D is possibly TRBD2 (5 bases). The CDR3 has 14 residues. Germline lookup yields CDR1 MRHNA and CDR2 SNTAGT. Trimming took 4 bases from V and 6 from J, leaving 13 bases between them. CDR3 in DNA: TGTGCCAGCAGTGTCCGGGATTCATCCAATGAGCAGTTCTTC. Amino acids: CASSVRDSSNEQFF.

The V call is TRBV11-2, the J call TRBJ2-1; 7 nucleotides agree with TRBD2. The CDR3 length is 17 residues. From germline, CDR1 is SGHAT and CDR2 FQNNGV. J lost 0 bases, V lost 4 bases, and 9 bases had no gene match. The CDR3 DNA reads TGTGCCAGCAGCTCGGACGTACTAGCGACCTCCTACAATGAGCAGTTCTTC. Its translation is CASSSDVLATSYNEQFF.